The TCR beta chain under discussion was sequenced for a study of blood T cell repertoires in COVID-19. Looking at the study overall: Samples taken during acute and convalescent COVID-19 were collected in the United States, Italy and Spain.

This clone has a single count. Original handling: Amplification of reference gene primers provided the estimated nucleated cell counts. Produced via immunoSEQ multiplex PCR; TCRdb's table is partial and in-frame only. The V and J calls and the clone size are those of that table, but D and trimming were determined from the DNA. The table has about 110,000 clones, less than 85% seen once; the top ten hold 10% to 15%. Material for sequencing was peripheral blood. The receptor was derived from a human donor in a cohort sampled during active COVID-19.

The CDR3 nucleotides are TGCGCCAGCAGCTTGTCTAGCGGGGGAACCTACAATGAGCAGTTCTTC. Translating gives CASSLSSGGTYNEQFF. The chain couples TRBV5-1 to TRBJ2-1, with 10 bases fitting TRBD2. The CDR3 spans 16 residues. V gave up 1 base and J gave up 2 bases; unmatched junction bases: 3. Germline lookup yields CDR1 SGHRS and CDR2 YFSETQ.